Presented here are 10 T cell receptor beta chains from one specimen sequenced in a study of technical replicates of blood from several donors. Some clones are missing from TCRdb's copy, which holds only in-frame ones; the method was immunoSEQ multiplex PCR. Of under 95,000 clones in the sample, roughly 98% were seen once. The material sequenced was T cells isolated from PBMCs. These receptors were taken from a human donor in good health.

The gene calls are TRBV21-1 and TRBJ1-1. TRBV21-1 is a pseudogene. The CDR3 contains 16 residues. The CDR3 loop is CASSKARDSGAPEAFF. The CDR3 DNA is TGTGCCAGCAGCAAAGCTCGCGACAGCGGGGCCCCTGAAGCTTTCTTT.

The rearrangement links TRBV9 to TRBJ2-2; possible D gene TRBD2, 6 bases. The V gene lost 3 bases and the J gene lost 3 bases, with 12 bases spanning the gap. This CDR3 has 15 amino acids. Germline V gene data show CDR1 as SGDLS and CDR2 as YYNGEE. The CDR3 loop is CASSALEGYTGELFF. CDR3 bases: TGTGCCAGCAGCGCATTGGAGGGATACACCGGGGAGCTGTTTTTT.

The V call is TRBV6-4, the J call TRBJ1-1, with no clear D. This CDR3 has 13 residues. Between the trimmed V and J ends, which lost 3 bases and 0 bases, there was a span of 5 bases. CDR1 and CDR2 from the germline V gene are MRHNA and SNTAGT. The CDR3 nucleotides are TGTGCCAGCAGTGAGAGAATGAACACTGAAGCTTTCTTT. Translated, it gives CASSERMNTEAFF.

This chain joins TRBV7-9 and TRBJ1-1; D remains ambiguous. Trimming removed 4 bases at V and 3 bases at J, with 12 bases between. CDR3 length equals 14 residues. CDR1 is SEHNR, CDR2 FQNEAQ, per germline (reference sequence). Written as DNA, the CDR3 is TGTGCCAGCAGCTCCCGAGGGCGACACACTGAAGCTTTCTTT. Translation gives CASSSRGRHTEAFF.

This clone is a singleton in its sample. This chain's CDR3 is CASSPGQGSFYGYTF. The CDR3 bases are TGTGCCAGCAGCCCGGGACAGGGGTCCTTCTATGGCTACACCTTC. The chain links TRBV6-5 to TRBJ1-2, with 10 bases fitting TRBD1. This CDR3 region has 15 residues. Germline lookup yields CDR1 MNHEY and CDR2 SVGAGI. J was trimmed by 4 bases and V by 6 bases; bases with no gene match: 8.

This rearrangement joins TRBV7-9 to TRBJ2-3, with 8 positions matching TRBD2. This CDR3 has 15 amino acids. Germline V gives CDR1 SEHNR, CDR2 FQNEAQ (reference sequence). V dropped 3 bases and J dropped 6; count of bases not matched to a gene: 8. The CDR3 nucleotides are TGTGCCAGCAGCTTCTCCGGGGGGGCTTCGGATACGCAGTATTTT. Protein: CASSFSGGASDTQYF.

The chain carries TRBV7-3 and TRBJ1-2; D ambiguous. V shed 5 bases and J shed 2 bases, with 9 bases lying between them. Germline-derived CDR1 and CDR2 are SGHTA and FQGTGA. CDR3 length: 13 residues. The CDR3 is CASSLAGNYGYTF. CDR3 nucleotide sequence: TGTGCCAGCAGCCTCGCGGGCAACTATGGCTACACCTTC.

The chain combines TRBV5-1 with TRBJ2-7, with 11 bases aligning to TRBD2. V shed 4 bases, J shed 5 bases, and the junction held 11 bases outside the gene matches. The CDR3 spans 16 residues. Germline lookup yields CDR1 SGHRS and CDR2 YFSETQ. The CDR3 reads CASSGRTSGSVDEQYF. The CDR3 bases are TGCGCCAGCAGCGGGAGAACTAGCGGGAGTGTCGACGAGCAGTACTTC.

The chain combines TRBV7-6 with TRBJ1-1; D call uncertain. Trimming removed 0 bases at V and 1 base at J, with 3 bases between. Germline V gene data show CDR1 as SGHVS and CDR2 as FNYEAQ. The CDR3 is 13 amino acids. In nucleotides, the CDR3 is TGTGCCAGCAGCTTAGCCAAGAACACTGAAGCTTTCTTT. Translating gives CASSLAKNTEAFF.

This clone was counted only a few times. This chain uses TRBV4-1 with TRBJ2-1, with D possibly TRBD2 on 5 matching bases. Per germline, CDR1 MGHRA and CDR2 YSYEKL. This CDR3 is 14 amino acids long. The V and J ends lost 3 bases and 1 base respectively, with 7 bases between them. The chain's CDR3 is CASSQSGSYNEQFF. DNA for the CDR3: TGCGCCAGCAGCCAGAGCGGTTCCTACAATGAGCAGTTCTTC.